These T cell receptor beta chains were read from a single sample in a study of shared clonotypes between healthy human individuals. TCRdb keeps only in-frame clones here, not all; method: immunoSEQ multiplex PCR. The repertoire holds roughly 2 million clones, less than 95% seen once, with more than 0.95% in the top ten. Sequenced input: naive CD8+ T cells sorted from blood. These receptors were obtained from a man younger than 30 in good health. The CDR3 runs from the conserved cysteine through the conserved F or W. Fields, in order: clone size, V gene, D gene, J gene, CDR3 protein, CDR3 DNA. D genes are given only for firm matches. For some rows the clone size is stated as once, few or many, or as a class when expanded; others skip it.

size: .
V: TRBV19
D: .
J: TRBJ1-2
CDR3: CASNPGGGGGYTF
DNA: TGTGCATCGAACCCTGGCGGGGGTGGAGGCTACACCTTC

size: once
V: TRBV6-1
D: TRBD2
J: TRBJ2-5
CDR3: CASSGLADYQETQYF
DNA: TGTGCCAGCAGTGGACTAGCGGACTACCAAGAGACCCAGTACTTC

size: once
V: TRBV28
D: .
J: TRBJ2-3
CDR3: CASSLGGLSPDTQYF
DNA: TGTGCCAGCAGTTTGGGGGGGCTATCCCCAGATACGCAGTATTTT

size: .
V: TRBV7-9
D: .
J: TRBJ2-2
CDR3: CASSSTAAAFTGELFF
DNA: TGTGCCAGCAGCTCGACGGCGGCAGCTTTCACCGGGGAGCTGTTTTTT

size: .
V: TRBV7-9
D: .
J: TRBJ2-3
CDR3: CASSLADRQTGYTDTQYF
DNA: TGTGCCAGCAGCTTAGCGGACAGACAAACTGGGTACACAGATACGCAGTATTTT

size: .
V: TRBV6-5
D: TRBD1
J: TRBJ1-1
CDR3: CASSYGGQGNTEAFF
DNA: TGTGCCAGCAGTTACGGGGGACAGGGAAACACTGAAGCTTTCTTT

size: .
V: TRBV28
D: .
J: TRBJ1-2
CDR3: CASSFGSYGYTF
DNA: TGTGCCAGCAGTTTTGGATCCTATGGCTACACCTTC

size: .
V: TRBV14
D: .
J: TRBJ2-7
CDR3: CASSQALRAAGGEQYF
DNA: TGTGCCAGCAGCCAAGCACTCCGCGCGGCCGGGGGCGAGCAGTACTTC

size: .
V: TRBV2
D: TRBD2
J: TRBJ2-1
CDR3: CASSDLAGVFNEQFF
DNA: TGTGCCAGCAGTGATCTAGCGGGGGTATTCAATGAGCAGTTCTTC

size: .
V: TRBV27
D: TRBD1
J: TRBJ2-7
CDR3: CASKLTGFYEQYF
DNA: TGTGCCAGCAAATTGACAGGGTTCTACGAGCAGTACTTC

size: .
V: TRBV4-1
D: .
J: TRBJ2-7
CDR3: CASSQDQILSSYEQYF
DNA: TGCGCCAGCAGCCAAGATCAAATCCTGAGCTCCTACGAGCAGTACTTC

size: .
V: TRBV7-2
D: .
J: TRBJ2-1
CDR3: CASSLVRLRGINEQFF
DNA: TGTGCCAGCAGCTTAGTCCGATTAAGGGGCATCAATGAGCAGTTCTTC

size: .
V: TRBV21-1
D: .
J: TRBJ2-7
CDR3: CASSKAGRQYF
DNA: TGTGCCAGCAGCAAAGCGGGCAGGCAGTACTTC

size: .
V: TRBV7-2
D: .
J: TRBJ1-1
CDR3: CASSSPVSGWRRAEAFF
DNA: TGTGCCAGCAGCTCCCCCGTATCTGGGTGGCGGAGGGCTGAAGCTTTCTTT

size: .
V: TRBV4-1
D: .
J: TRBJ2-2
CDR3: CASSQTVGNTGELFF
DNA: TGCGCCAGCAGCCAGACGGTAGGGAACACCGGGGAGCTGTTTTTT

size: .
V: TRBV6-1
D: .
J: TRBJ2-7
CDR3: CASNSGAEGSYEQYF
DNA: TGTGCCAGCAACTCCGGGGCAGAAGGATCCTACGAGCAGTACTTC

size: .
V: TRBV28
D: .
J: TRBJ1-1
CDR3: CASRADEPSTEAFF
DNA: TGTGCCAGCAGGGCGGACGAACCGAGCACTGAAGCTTTCTTT

size: .
V: TRBV4-3
D: .
J: TRBJ2-7
CDR3: CASSQSRALGHEQYF
DNA: TGCGCCAGCAGCCAATCCCGGGCCCTTGGGCACGAGCAGTACTTC

size: .
V: TRBV7-9
D: .
J: TRBJ2-5
CDR3: CASSFGDSQETQYF
DNA: TGTGCCAGCAGCTTCGGAGACAGTCAAGAGACCCAGTACTTC

size: .
V: TRBV5-6
D: TRBD1
J: TRBJ2-3
CDR3: CASSPGTASTDTQYF
DNA: TGTGCCAGCAGCCCGGGGACAGCTAGCACAGATACGCAGTATTTT

size: .
V: TRBV11-2
D: TRBD1
J: TRBJ1-2
CDR3: CASSLSNRGTGAIYGYTF
DNA: TGTGCCAGCAGCCTGTCAAATAGGGGTACAGGGGCGATCTATGGCTACACCTTC

size: once
V: TRBV2
D: TRBD2
J: TRBJ2-2
CDR3: CASSEAGLAGASTGELFF
DNA: TGTGCCAGCAGTGAAGCGGGACTAGCGGGGGCCTCCACCGGGGAGCTGTTTTTT

size: .
V: TRBV2
D: .
J: TRBJ2-7
CDR3: CASSETGYEQYF
DNA: TGTGCCAGCAGTGAAACCGGATACGAGCAGTACTTC

size: .
V: TRBV19
D: .
J: TRBJ2-3
CDR3: CASSIPRRTDTQYF
DNA: TGTGCCAGTAGTATTCCAAGGCGCACAGATACGCAGTATTTT

size: .
V: TRBV7-2
D: .
J: TRBJ2-3
CDR3: CASSLVVDTQYF
DNA: TGTGCCAGCAGCTTAGTTGTAGATACGCAGTATTTT

size: .
V: TRBV5-1
D: .
J: TRBJ2-2
CDR3: CASSFGQGGGELFF
DNA: TGCGCCAGCAGCTTCGGGCAGGGTGGCGGGGAGCTGTTTTTT

size: .
V: TRBV13
D: .
J: TRBJ1-2
CDR3: CASSLGHNPTRDGYTF
DNA: TGTGCCAGCAGCTTAGGCCATAACCCGACGAGGGATGGCTACACCTTC

size: .
V: TRBV27
D: .
J: TRBJ2-5
CDR3: CARGNLETQYF
DNA: TGTGCCAGGGGGAACCTAGAGACCCAGTACTTC

size: .
V: TRBV29-1
D: TRBD2
J: TRBJ2-5
CDR3: CSVDGLAGVGQETQYF
DNA: TGCAGCGTTGATGGTCTAGCGGGAGTGGGCCAAGAGACCCAGTACTTC

size: .
V: TRBV30
D: .
J: TRBJ2-5
CDR3: CAWSVLDQETQYF
DNA: TGTGCCTGGAGTGTACTCGATCAAGAGACCCAGTACTTC

size: .
V: TRBV21-1
D: .
J: TRBJ1-5
CDR3: CASTLLYRNQPQHF
DNA: TGTGCCAGCACCCTATTGTATCGCAATCAGCCCCAGCATTTT

size: .
V: TRBV28
D: TRBD2
J: TRBJ2-1
CDR3: CASSLRHPSGGDYNEQFF
DNA: TGTGCCAGCAGTTTACGCCACCCTAGCGGGGGTGATTACAATGAGCAGTTCTTC

size: .
V: TRBV10-1
D: .
J: TRBJ2-7
CDR3: CASSPGTPYEQYF
DNA: TGCGCCAGCAGTCCCGGGACACCCTACGAGCAGTACTTC

size: .
V: TRBV19
D: .
J: TRBJ1-1
CDR3: CASSIGLTVNTEAFF
DNA: TGTGCCAGTAGTATAGGTCTGACGGTGAACACTGAAGCTTTCTTT

size: .
V: TRBV29-1
D: .
J: TRBJ2-7
CDR3: CSVVDRTSYEQYF
DNA: TGCAGCGTTGTGGACAGAACATCTTACGAGCAGTACTTC